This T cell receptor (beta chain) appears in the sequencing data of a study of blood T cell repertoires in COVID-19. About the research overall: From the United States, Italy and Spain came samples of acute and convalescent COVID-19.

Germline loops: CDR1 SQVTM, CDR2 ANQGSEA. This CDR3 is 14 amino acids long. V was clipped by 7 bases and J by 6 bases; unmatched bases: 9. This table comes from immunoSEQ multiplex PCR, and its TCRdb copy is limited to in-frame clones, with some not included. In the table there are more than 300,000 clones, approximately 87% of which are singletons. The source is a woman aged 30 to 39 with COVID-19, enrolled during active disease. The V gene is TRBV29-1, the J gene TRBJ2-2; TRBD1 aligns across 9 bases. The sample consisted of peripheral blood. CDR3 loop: CSAVGQGLAGELFF. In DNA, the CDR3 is TGCAGCGCCGTCGGACAGGGGCTGGCCGGGGAGCTGTTTTTT.